The 18 T cell receptor beta chains presented below share a single source sample, sequenced in a study of CD8+CD57+ T cells in acquired aplastic anemia. Before being chosen for sequencing, patients had shown CD8+CD57+ cell expansion by flow cytometry. The template used for profiling TCR beta VDJ and CDR3 was genomic DNA. TCRdb recomputed calls from the reads with MiXCR, one row per CDR3 protein. Altogether some 140,000 distinct CDR3 sequences are present, roughly 54% being singletons, with the ten largest covering roughly 12%. The sample consisted of sorted CD4+, CD8+, or CD8+CD57+ T cells (not recorded which) from PBMCs. The origin of the receptors is a human donor with aplastic anemia.

The chain is built from TRBV20-1 and TRBJ2-7; TRBD2 matches at 10 bases. V lost 6 bases to trimming and J lost 2 bases; unmatched junction nucleotides: 4. The CDR3 is 13 amino acids. The germline V gene encodes CDR1 DFQATT and CDR2 SNEGSKA (reference sequence). The chain's CDR3 is CSAAGLATYEQYF. The CDR3 region has the DNA TGCAGTGCCGCGGGACTAGCGACCTACGAGCAGTACTTC.

This clonotype was counted a few times. The rearrangement uses TRBV7-2 and TRBJ2-7; D remains ambiguous. There are 13 residues in the CDR3. Trimming removed 5 bases from V and 0 bases from J, with 8 bases in between. Germline lookup yields CDR1 SGHTA and CDR2 FQGNSA. CDR3 residues: CASSRGSSYEQYF. The CDR3 bases are TGTGCCAGCAGCCGAGGCAGCTCCTACGAGCAGTACTTC.

This clonotype was seen repeatedly, ten times or more. The rearrangement joins TRBV7-2 to TRBJ2-2; D is ambiguous. The CDR3 contains 14 residues. The germline gives CDR1 SGHTA, CDR2 FQGNSA. V shed 5 bases and J shed 4 bases, with 11 bases lying between them. The CDR3 here is CASSRHLATGELFF. The CDR3 DNA reads TGTGCCAGCAGCCGGCACTTAGCCACCGGGGAGCTGTTTTTT.

This chain links TRBV27 with TRBJ2-3; 10 bases map to TRBD2. The length of the CDR3 is 15 residues. J lost 3 bases, V lost 6 bases, and 6 bases had no gene match. Germline V gene lookup returns CDR1 MNHEY and CDR2 SMNVEV (reference sequence). DNA of the CDR3: TGTGCCAGCAGCCGTAGGACTAGCGGAACAGATACGCAGTATTTT. It encodes CASSRRTSGTDTQYF.

This clonotype was counted at least ten times. The V gene is TRBV9, the J gene TRBJ2-1; weak D call: TRBD2 (6 bases). V lost 3 bases and J 5 bases, leaving 9 bases between the germline ends. There are 13 residues in the CDR3. CDR1 SGDLS and CDR2 YYNGEE come from the germline V gene. CDR3 DNA sequence: TGTGCCAGCAGCGACCCTAGCGACAATGAGCAGTTCTTC. It encodes CASSDPSDNEQFF. The whole variable domain, filled in from reference TRBV9 and TRBJ2-1, reads DSGVTQTPKHLITATGQRVTLRCSPRSGDLSVYWYQQSLDQGLQFLIQYYNGEERAKGNILERFSAQQFPDLHSELNLSSLELGDSALYFCASSDPSDNEQFFGPGTRLTVL.

This rearrangement joins TRBV20-1 to TRBJ2-6; possibly TRBD1 for D (5 bases). Germline V gives CDR1 DFQATT, CDR2 SNEGSKA (reference sequence). Deletions cut 7 bases from V and 4 bases from J, with 11 bases between. The CDR3 is 13 residues long. The CDR3 sequence is CSVGAGGANVLTF. CDR3 nucleotide sequence: TGCAGTGTTGGGGCCGGCGGGGCCAACGTCCTGACTTTC.

This rearrangement joins TRBV4-2 to TRBJ2-5; TRBD2 aligns across 11 bases. This CDR3 comprises 16 residues. Trimming removed 2 bases from V and 5 bases from J; junction bases left unmatched: 7. In germline, CDR1 is LGHNA, CDR2 YNFKEQ. The CDR3 DNA reads TGTGCCAGCAGCCAATTAGCGGGGGGGAGACGGGAGACCCAGTACTTC. Protein product: CASSQLAGGRRETQYF.

Turning to this clonotype: A much larger clone lies a single base off, so this may be a read error. The rearrangement links TRBV11-2 to TRBJ1-6; D may be TRBD1 (6 bases). The CDR3 runs to 18 residues. Germline values: CDR1 SGHAT, CDR2 FQNNGV. DNA for the CDR3: TGTGCCAGCAGCTTAGATGGGGGCCGCCCCCCTTATAATTCACCCCCCCACTTT. Translation gives CASSLDGGRPPYNSPPHF.

This clonotype was detected a few times. A much larger clone sits a single nucleotide away, making a read error possible. The chain employs TRBV4-2 and TRBJ2-1, with 9 positions matching TRBD2. Germline CDR1 and CDR2: LGHNA and YNFKEQ. There are 16 residues in the CDR3. CDR3 amino acids: CASGQERGGAVNEQFF. The CDR3 coding sequence is TGTGCCAGCGGCCAAGAGCGCGGGGGGGCGGTCAATGAGCAGTTCTTC.

Only a few counts were recorded for this clonotype. J is TRBJ1-6 and V is TRBV7-2; D not certain. The CDR3 spans 13 residues. CDR1 is SGHTA and CDR2 is FQGNSA in the germline V gene. V lost 1 base, J lost 10 bases, and 8 bases lay in between. The CDR3 reads CASSLERRSPLHF. For the CDR3, the DNA is TGTGCCAGCAGCTTAGAAAGAAGATCACCCCTCCACTTT.

Points on this clonotype: Likely a read error: the CDR3 ends without its conserved phenylalanine or tryptophan. V and J are TRBV2 and TRBJ1-2, with D possibly TRBD1 on 5 matching bases. CDR3 length equals 14 residues. V lost 2 bases and J lost 6, with 13 bases in between. The V gene's germline CDR1 is SNHLY and CDR2 FYNNEI. For the CDR3, the DNA is TGTGCCAGCAGTGAACTGGCAGGACAAGATGGCTACACCTCC. Translating it yields CASSELAGQDGYTS.

This clonotype was observed at least ten times. This chain connects TRBV5-1 to TRBJ2-4; D possibly corresponds to TRBD2 (5 bases). From germline, CDR1 is SGHRS and CDR2 YFSETQ. This CDR3 region has 15 residues. Trimming shortened V by 1 base and J by 6 bases, and 14 bases separated the two germline ends. Here the CDR3 reads CASSLSGTSVNIQYF. Here the CDR3 DNA reads TGCGCCAGCAGCTTGTCAGGTACTAGTGTAAACATTCAGTACTTC.

This rearrangement joins TRBV10-3 to TRBJ2-1; D is ambiguous. The CDR3 contains 12 residues. CDR1 is ENHRY, CDR2 SYGVKD, per germline. V lost 8 bases to trimming and J lost 4 bases, with 9 bases between them. The DNA of the CDR3 is TGTGCCATCGCTCAGGCTTACAATGAGCAGTTCTTC. It specifies CAIAQAYNEQFF.

In this sample, this clonotype turned up once. This sequence joins TRBV2 and TRBJ2-7; no firm D call. Germline V gene sequence: CDR1 SNHLY, CDR2 FYNNEI. Between the trimmed V and J ends, which lost 5 bases and 7 bases, there was a span of 9 bases. The CDR3 totals 11 residues. The CDR3 nucleotides are TGTGCCAGCAGTTATGGTCGGGAGCAGTACTTC. This codes for CASSYGREQYF. Full variable domain (missing parts from reference TRBV2 and TRBJ2-7): EPEVTQTPSHQVTQMGQEVILRCVPISNHLYFYWYRQILGQKVEFLVSFYNNEISEKSEIFDDQFSVERPDGSNFTLKIRSTKLEDSAMYFCASSYGREQYFGPGTRLTVT.

Comment on this clonotype: A much larger clone lies one base from this, so it may be a read error. The V call is TRBV12-3 or TRBV12-4, the J call TRBJ1-6; D ambiguous. The V end lost 1 base, the J end lost 7 bases, and 17 bases lay between the germline ends. The CDR3 contains 17 residues. The chain's CDR3 is CASSLDWDYFLNSPLHF. CDR3 coding DNA: TGTGCCAGCAGTTTAGATTGGGATTACTTTCTAAATTCACCCCTCCACTTT.

The table lists this clonotype with a count of one. The chain recombines TRBV2 with TRBJ1-1; D may be TRBD1 (5 bases). With 3 bases removed from V and 5 bases from J, the gap between germline ends came to 13 bases. Germline CDR1 is SNHLY and CDR2 is FYNNEI. The CDR3 contains 14 residues. The CDR3 sequence: CASSDPGGRTEAFF. In DNA, the CDR3 is TGTGCCAGCAGTGACCCCGGGGGGAGGACTGAAGCTTTCTTT.

This chain joins TRBV19 and TRBJ2-7; no clear D. This CDR3 comprises 11 residues. The germline V gene has CDR1 LNHDA and CDR2 SQIVND (reference sequence). The germline V and J ends were trimmed by 10 bases and 7 bases, with 14 bases remaining between them. The CDR3 sequence: CATTDEKEQYF. The CDR3 DNA follows: TGTGCCACCACGGACGAGAAGGAGCAGTACTTC.

There are a few counts of this clonotype. The chain employs TRBV15 and TRBJ2-6, with 7 bases matching TRBD1. Losses at the gene ends were 1 base for V and 4 bases for J; bases not matched to a gene: 7. The CDR3 is 17 residues long. The germline V gene has CDR1 LNHNV and CDR2 YYDKDF (reference sequence). The DNA of the CDR3 is TGTGCCACCAGCAGAGGAGGCACAGGGGACGGGGCCAACGTCCTGACTTTC. Translation: CATSRGGTGDGANVLTF.